The source of this TCR beta chain is a study of blood T cell repertoires in COVID-19. Study details: Whether acute or convalescent, the COVID-19 samples came from the United States, Italy and Spain. The analysed material was cDNA or gDNA that came from T cells, B-cell-depleted T cells, or PBMCs.

Study processing details: Amplified reference gene primers provided the basis for estimating nucleated cell counts. Sequenced by immunoSEQ multiplex PCR; TCRdb stores in-frame clones only, minus some. V and J calls and clone size are as listed in that table; D and trimming were resolved from the DNA. This table has fewer than 250,000 clones, about 87% appearing once. This CDR3 contains 14 residues. Germline CDR1 SQVTM, CDR2 ANQGSEA. Trimming stripped 0 bases from V and 9 bases from J, with 15 bases between. The sequencing sample was made of peripheral blood. This receptor was obtained from a man in his fifties or sixties with acute or convalescent COVID-19. The rearrangement uses TRBV29-1 and TRBJ2-1; weak D call: TRBD1 (6 bases). The CDR3: CSVEEQGRAAEQFF. The CDR3 bases are TGCAGCGTTGAAGAACAGGGTAGAGCCGCTGAGCAGTTCTTC.